This T cell receptor (beta chain) stems from a study of Ad26.COV2.S vaccination and SARS-CoV-2 variants. Whole-study context: Within the COV1001 Ad26.COV2.S trial arm, the donor was enrolled. Regarding the study as a whole: Vaccine recipients surpassed placebo recipients in spike-specific TCR breadth. After vaccination, reports described spike-specific CD8+ and CD4+ T cell responses as showing substantial breadth.

Clones were sequenced by immunoSEQ multiplex PCR, and TCRdb holds only the in-frame ones, with some missing. The sample yields 380,000 or so clones, around 90% seen once. Treatment defined: roughly 18 received Ad26.COV2.S at low or high dose, single or two shots; roughly five received placebo; per-sample allocation not given. It was on day 63 after the first vaccine or placebo injection that samples were taken. This clone was recorded only once. Its antigen is currently unknown. The CDR3 has 12 residues. Trimming took off 5 bases at V and 2 bases at J, with 5 bases between the two ends. Germline values: CDR1 PRHDT, CDR2 FYEKMQ (reference sequence).

The TCR was taken from a person between 18 and 59 years old who received the Ad26.COV2.S COVID-19 vaccine or a placebo. The chain carries TRBV13 and TRBJ2-3; no definite D call. The source material was peripheral blood, sampled in a trial of Ad26.COV2.S vaccine versus placebo. The DNA for the CDR3 is TGTGCCAGCAGCCTAAACACAGATACGCAGTATTTT. Encoded protein: CASSLNTDTQYF.